This entry describes one T cell receptor beta chain. Its specificity is not known. This sample stems from a study of cytomegalovirus exposure and HLA in healthy donors. Study overall: Of around 400 genotyped donors, about 80% grouped in the Caucasian-associated ancestry cluster.

Study results and caveats: In a later analysis, a missense DCLRE1C variant was linked to TCR beta V- and J-gene trimming. There was a cluster of highly shared sequence variants that was likely a sequencing artifact.

The germline V gene has CDR1 SGDLS and CDR2 YYNGEE. The CDR3 totals 15 residues. The ends lost 4 bases at V and 8 bases at J; junction bases unmatched: 10. 60 Vbeta and 13 Jbeta primers were used in PCR. Using immunoSEQ multiplex PCR, the repertoire was profiled, and TCRdb retains in-frame clones only, with some absent. This sample carries 150,000 or so clones, approximately 76% of them seen once, and the ten largest clones take over 2%. Sequences were obtained from PBMCs. The chain joins TRBV9 to TRBJ1-4; 8 bases align to TRBD1. This clonotype was obtained from a female donor in good health and CMV-seronegative. The CDR3 reads CASSFQDRVGEKLFF. DNA of the CDR3: TGTGCCAGCAGCTTCCAGGACAGGGTGGGCGAAAAACTGTTTTTT.